The T cell receptor beta chain described here comes from a study of monozygotic twins with inflammatory bowel disease. CDR1 is GTSNPN and CDR2 is SVGIG in the germline V gene (reference sequence). The CDR3 spans 14 residues. TCRdb reprocessed the 5' RACE reads; each CDR3 protein has one entry and no DNA is given. This sample carries some 160,000 distinct CDR3 sequences, with 6.5% to 9% going to the ten biggest clones. The receptor was derived from a human donor with ulcerative colitis or Crohn's disease, or a healthy co-twin of an affected twin (not recorded which). The genes are TRBV30 and TRBJ1-1; TCRdb names TRBD1, which stays unverified in the absence of DNA. The specimen was blood. The CDR3 here is CAWSPGQRGTEAFF.